These 4 T cell receptor beta chains were sequenced from one sample in a study of blood T cell repertoires in COVID-19 (dated by TCRdb to about 2020). Receptor libraries were prepared by the immunoSEQ multiplex PCR assay. Here the immuneACCESS table is served through TCRdb, limited to in-frame sequences with V and J called. Missing clones are a known gap in these copies; in checked studies unresolved V genes cover under half, and the rest lacks a known reason. The sample includes under 45,000 clones, with approximately 90% observed a single time. 3.5% to 5.5% of the sample rests with the top ten. Sequencing was performed on peripheral blood. The receptors shown here come from a man aged 55 to 69 with acute or convalescent COVID-19.

V and J are TRBV7-9 and TRBJ1-2; possible D gene TRBD1, 6 bases. The length of the CDR3 is 16 residues. V was cut by 0 bases and J by 4 bases, with 15 bases left in between. The germline V gene has CDR1 SEHNR and CDR2 FQNEAQ (reference sequence). DNA of the CDR3: TGTGCCAGCAGCTTAGCGGTGTCAGGGGTAATCTATGGCTACACCTTC. Encoded protein: CASSLAVSGVIYGYTF.

The chain combines TRBV11-2 with TRBJ2-2, with a weak D call TRBD2 (6 bases). Germline CDR1 SGHAT, CDR2 FQNNGV. This CDR3 contains 16 residues. V was shortened by 4 bases and J by 2 bases, with 14 bases between the two germline ends. The CDR3 DNA reads as TGTGCCAGCAGCTCGATTCCGGGACTCAACACCGGGGAGCTGTTTTTT. It yields the protein CASSSIPGLNTGELFF.

This rearrangement joins TRBV11-2 to TRBJ1-1; D might be TRBD1 (6 bases). V lost 6 bases, J lost 1 base, and 15 bases lay in between. The CDR3 is made up of 15 amino acids. Germline loops: CDR1 SGHAT, CDR2 FQNNGV. CDR3 sequence: CASSTVQGRNTEAFF. DNA of the CDR3: TGTGCCAGCAGTACAGTCCAGGGGAGGAACACTGAAGCTTTCTTT.

The gene calls are TRBV7-9 and TRBJ1-4, with TRBD1 matching 11 bases. Per the germline V gene, CDR1 is SEHNR and CDR2 is FQNEAQ (reference sequence). The CDR3 runs 16 residues. Germline trimming cut 5 bases from V and 3 bases from J; bases unmatched to any gene: 5. The CDR3 loop is CASSLGQGVANEKLFF. The CDR3 coding sequence is TGTGCCAGCAGCCTGGGACAGGGGGTAGCTAATGAAAAACTGTTTTTT.